This T cell receptor beta chain was identified during a study of T cell responses to AZD1222 COVID-19 vaccine. Regarding the study as a whole: The repertoires were collected only after the peak T cell response. White British ancestry dominated among donors, who included more females, and clonal diversity was possibly underestimated.

This clone was observed a handful of times. Its target is not known. The protocol was immunoSEQ multiplex PCR, while the TCRdb copy is restricted to in-frame clones and leaves out a portion. The data hold 90,000 to 130,000 clones, with about nine tenths observed a single time. CDR3 length: 13 amino acids. The ends were cut back, 4 bases at V and 8 bases at J, with 14 bases in the middle. Germline-derived CDR1 and CDR2 are MGHRA and YSYEKL. This receptor was taken from an adult in good health. This rearrangement joins TRBV4-1 to TRBJ1-2, with D hard to call. Sequencing was performed on peripheral blood, taken on day 0 of AZD1222 vaccination. The CDR3 here is CASSPIGGRGYTF. CDR3 DNA: TGCGCCAGCAGCCCGATCGGTGGGAGAGGCTACACCTTC.